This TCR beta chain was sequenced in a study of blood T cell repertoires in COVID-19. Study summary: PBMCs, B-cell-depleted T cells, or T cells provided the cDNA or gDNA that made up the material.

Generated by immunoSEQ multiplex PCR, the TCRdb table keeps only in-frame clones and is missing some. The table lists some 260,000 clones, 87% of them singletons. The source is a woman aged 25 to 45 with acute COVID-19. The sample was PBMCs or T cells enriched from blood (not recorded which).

CDR3 loop: CASSLLLANTGELFF. CDR3 coding DNA: TGTGCCAGCAGCTTATTACTAGCGAACACCGGGGAGCTGTTTTTT. The chain employs TRBV7-2 and TRBJ2-2; TRBD2 is a possible D gene (5 bases). This CDR3 is 15 amino acids long. V was clipped by 2 bases and J by 0 bases, with 7 bases between them. Germline lookup yields CDR1 SGHTA and CDR2 FQGNSA. Looking up the rest from reference TRBV7-2 and TRBJ2-2 gives the full variable domain: GAGVSQSPSNKVTEKGKDVELRCDPISGHTALYWYRQSLGQGLEFLIYFQGNSAPDKSGLPSDRFSAERTGGSVSTLTIQRTQQEDSAVYLCASSLLLANTGELFFGEGSRLTVL.